The rows below give T cell receptor beta chains drawn from one sample of a study of CD8+CD57+ T cells in acquired aplastic anemia. TCRdb independently ran MiXCR on the reads; one entry per CDR3 protein. In the table there are 310,000 or so distinct CDR3 sequences, approximately 57% of which are singletons. Sequencing was carried out using sorted CD4+, CD8+, or CD8+CD57+ T cells (not recorded which) from PBMCs. These receptor sequences come from a human donor with aplastic anemia. The CDR3 runs from the conserved cysteine through the conserved F or W. Fields, in order: CDR3 DNA, CDR3 protein, clone size, J gene, D gene, V gene. D genes are given only for firm matches. Size values are once, few and many counts, or a class for expanded clones, and some rows have none.

TGTGCCAGCTCAGGGGGGGCGCGCACTGAAGCTTTCTTT	CASSGGARTEAFF	.	TRBJ1-1	.	TRBV18
TGCAGCGCTAGAACACTAGCGGGGATCTACAATGAGCAGTTCTTC	CSARTLAGIYNEQFF	.	TRBJ2-1	TRBD2	TRBV29-1
TGCAGTGCTAGCTCGGGGGATGTGAGGGCTAATGAAAAACTGTTTTTT	CSASSGDVRANEKLFF	many	TRBJ1-4	.	TRBV20-1
TGTGCCAGTAGTTCAGACAATAGCAATCAGCCCCAGCATTTT	CASSSDNSNQPQHF	many	TRBJ1-5	.	TRBV19
TGTGCCAGCAGCTTAGCCCCCGCCGGGACAGCCGAAAAACTGTTTTTT	CASSLAPAGTAEKLFF	few	TRBJ1-4	TRBD1	TRBV7-8
TGCAGTGCTTTTCGGGACAGGGGAACACAAGAGACCCAGTACTTC	CSAFRDRGTQETQYF	.	TRBJ2-5	TRBD1	TRBV20-1
TGTGCCAGCAGCTTAGGGCAGGAGGACACCTTC	CASSLGQEDTF	few	TRBJ1-2	.	TRBV7-9
TGTGCCCAGCCCCTAGCGCGGAGCTCCTACAATGAGCAGTTCTTC	CAQPLARSSYNEQFF	few	TRBJ2-1	.	TRBV7-9
TGTGCCAGTAGTATAGACAGGGTCTATGGCTACACCTTC	CASSIDRVYGYTF	.	TRBJ1-2	.	TRBV19
TGCAGCGTTGGGGGGAGGGGGTTGGAGACCCAGTACTTC	CSVGGRGLETQYF	.	TRBJ2-5	.	TRBV29-1
TGTGCCAGCAGCCAACAGGGTTGGGGCTACACCTTC	CASSQQGWGYTF	many	TRBJ1-2	.	TRBV5-8
TGTGCCAGCAGTGAAGAGGGGACCGGGGCAGATACGCAGTATTTT	CASSEEGTGADTQYF	few	TRBJ2-3	.	TRBV2
TGTGCCAGCAGCTTGGTCGCGGGAGGGGAGGAGACCCAGTACTTC	CASSLVAGGEETQYF	few	TRBJ2-5	TRBD2	TRBV5-6
TGTGCTAGGCGCGGGACAGGGGCCACTGAAGCTTTCTTT	CARRGTGATEAFF	.	TRBJ1-1	TRBD1	TRBV19
TGTGCCAGCAGCATCGAGGCGAATCAGCCCCAGCATTTT	CASSIEANQPQHF	.	TRBJ1-5	.	TRBV7-3
TGTGCCAGCAGCTTAGCTCTCTGGGGACAGGGAATTCGGGATGAGCAGTTCTTC	CASSLALWGQGIRDEQFF	.	TRBJ2-1	TRBD1	TRBV7-9
TGCACCCCGGGGGTCTCCAATGAGCAGTTCTTC	CTPGVSNEQFF	.	TRBJ2-1	.	TRBV20-1
TGCAGTGCTAGAGAAGGGACTAGCGGGAGTGAAAGAGATACGCAGTATTTT	CSAREGTSGSERDTQYF	.	TRBJ2-3	TRBD2	TRBV20-1
TGTGCCAGTAGTAGGGGGGGTAGCGGGGCGAGATCCTACAATGAGCAGTTCTTC	CASSRGGSGARSYNEQFF	.	TRBJ2-1	TRBD2	TRBV19
TGTGCCAGCAGTCCTAGCGGGAGGACAGATACGCAGTATTTT	CASSPSGRTDTQYF	few	TRBJ2-3	TRBD2	TRBV25-1
TGTGCCAGCAGCGTAGCTAGGGGGCCCTATGGCTACACCTTC	CASSVARGPYGYTF	.	TRBJ1-2	TRBD1	TRBV9
TGCAGCGTTGAAGATAGAGGTCCTGGGGCCAACGTCCTGACTTTC	CSVEDRGPGANVLTF	.	TRBJ2-6	.	TRBV29-1